The 21 T cell receptor beta chains given below trace back to one sample, sequenced in a study of T cell responses to AZD1222 COVID-19 vaccine. Assay: immunoSEQ multiplex PCR; the TCRdb copy retains only in-frame clones and omits some. The repertoire holds around 92,000 clones, roughly 88% seen once, with about a fifth in the top ten. The starting material was peripheral blood, obtained on day 0 of AZD1222 vaccination. These receptors all stem from an adult in good health.

The chain links TRBV14 to TRBJ1-2, with D uncertain. In germline, CDR1 is SGHDN, CDR2 FVKESK. Trimming pared 3 bases from V and 4 bases from J, leaving 6 bases between. The CDR3 is 12 amino acids. The CDR3 bases are TGTGCCAGCAGCCAGTGGAGCTATGGCTACACCTTC. Its translation: CASSQWSYGYTF.

The CDR3 DNA is TGTGCCAGCAGCCAATCGGCCGGGACACGCAATCAGCCCCAGCATTTT. Its translation is CASSQSAGTRNQPQHF. The V call is TRBV7-8, the J call TRBJ1-5; tentatively, D is TRBD1 (6 bases). The V gene lost 5 bases and the J gene lost 2 bases, with 16 bases spanning the gap. Germline-derived CDR1 and CDR2 are SGHVS and FQNEAQ. CDR3 length: 16 amino acids.

The chain carries TRBV29-1 and TRBJ2-3; 7 bases agree with TRBD2. The CDR3 consists of 16 residues. Germline V gene data show CDR1 as SQVTM and CDR2 as ANQGSEA. Losses at the gene ends were 5 bases for V and 1 base for J; bases not matched to a gene: 12. CDR3 sequence: CSVHPLSSGGTDTQYF. Written as DNA, the CDR3 is TGCAGCGTTCACCCCCTTTCTAGCGGAGGCACAGATACGCAGTATTTT.

The chain employs TRBV7-2 and TRBJ2-7; no reliable D call. Germline lookup yields CDR1 SGHTA and CDR2 FQGNSA. This CDR3 is built from 11 residues. The V and J ends lost 4 bases and 4 bases respectively, with 5 bases between them. The CDR3 sequence: CASSYRYEQYF. CDR3 sequence (DNA): TGTGCCAGCAGCTACCGTTACGAGCAGTACTTC. Variable domain in full (rest from reference TRBV7-2 and TRBJ2-7): GAGVSQSPSNKVTEKGKDVELRCDPISGHTALYWYRQSLGQGLEFLIYFQGNSAPDKSGLPSDRFSAERTGGSVSTLTIQRTQQEDSAVYLCASSYRYEQYFGPGTRLTVT.

This chain links TRBV9 with TRBJ2-7, with 7 bases identical to TRBD1. The CDR3 is 15 amino acids. Germline values: CDR1 SGDLS, CDR2 YYNGEE. J lost 1 base, V lost 3 bases, and 7 bases had no gene match. The CDR3 is CASSARQGPSYEQYF. In DNA form, the CDR3 reads TGTGCCAGCAGCGCACGACAGGGACCATCCTACGAGCAGTACTTC.

The chain carries TRBV12-3 or TRBV12-4 and TRBJ2-1; D is ambiguous. This CDR3 is 13 amino acids long. The V end was cut by 6 bases, the J end by 4 bases, with 10 bases between. In DNA, the CDR3 is TGTGCCAGCAGCCCCATTCGGTACAATGAGCAGTTCTTC. Protein sequence: CASSPIRYNEQFF.

The rearrangement uses TRBV29-1 and TRBJ1-2; TRBD1 aligns across 12 bases. The CDR3 has 15 amino acids. Germline lookup yields CDR1 SQVTM and CDR2 ANQGSEA. Trimming took 0 bases from V and 5 from J; bases not matched to a gene: 4. The CDR3 coding sequence is TGCAGCGTTGAAGAACTGGGACAGGGGGCTTATGGCTACACCTTC. It codes for CSVEELGQGAYGYTF.

V usage is TRBV4-1 and J usage is TRBJ2-5; 7 bases are a match to TRBD1. Trimming took 4 bases from V and 1 from J; bases not matched to a gene: 9. The CDR3 is made up of 16 amino acids. The V gene's germline CDR1 is MGHRA and CDR2 YSYEKL. Here the CDR3 DNA reads TGCGCCAGCAGCCTCTACCTAGGACAGGCCCAAGAGACCCAGTACTTC. As protein: CASSLYLGQAQETQYF.

The chain has TRBV14 and TRBJ1-1, with D perhaps matching TRBD1 (6 bases). The V gene's germline CDR1 is SGHDN and CDR2 FVKESK. This CDR3 contains 18 residues. V shed 1 base and J shed 1 base, with 19 bases lying between them. CDR3 amino acids: CASSQGFSWQGRNTEAFF. Here the CDR3 DNA reads TGTGCCAGCAGCCAAGGTTTCTCCTGGCAGGGGAGGAACACTGAAGCTTTCTTT.

The rearrangement joins TRBV9 to TRBJ1-1, with no clear D. The CDR3 runs 14 residues. Germline lookup yields CDR1 SGDLS and CDR2 YYNGEE. V lost 2 bases and J 0 bases, leaving 8 bases between the germline ends. The CDR3 coding sequence is TGTGCCAGCAGCGTGTTGGAGCTGAACACTGAAGCTTTCTTT. Translated: CASSVLELNTEAFF.

This clone was observed a single time. The genes are TRBV9 and TRBJ1-3; D unclear. The V end was cut by 0 bases, the J end by 7 bases, with 11 bases between. The germline V gene has CDR1 SGDLS and CDR2 YYNGEE. The CDR3 is made up of 14 amino acids. This chain's CDR3 is CASSVGHVENTIYF. CDR3 in DNA: TGTGCCAGCAGCGTAGGGCATGTGGAGAACACCATATATTTT.

The V call is TRBV15, the J call TRBJ1-2; D not certain. V was trimmed by 0 bases and J by 4 bases, leaving 9 bases between them. CDR1 is LNHNV and CDR2 is YYDKDF in the germline V gene (reference sequence). The CDR3 is 14 amino acids. DNA for the CDR3: TGTGCCACCAGCAGAGAACGGAGCACCTATGGCTACACCTTC. Residues: CATSRERSTYGYTF. Using reference TRBV15 and TRBJ1-2 for the parts outside the CDR3, the full variable domain is DAMVIQNPRYQVTQFGKPVTLSCSQTLNHNVMYWYQQKSSQAPKLLFHYYDKDFNNEADTPDNFQSRRPNTSFCFLDIRSPGLGDTAMYLCATSRERSTYGYTFGSGTRLTVV.

The chain carries TRBV5-1 and TRBJ1-1; the D is unclear. V was shortened by 4 bases and J by 2 bases, with 15 bases between the two germline ends. Germline V CDR1 and CDR2: SGHRS, YFSETQ. The CDR3 extends over 15 amino acids. The CDR3 DNA reads TGCGCCAGCAGCCGCGGGGAGGGATTAAACACTGAAGCTTTCTTT. It yields the protein CASSRGEGLNTEAFF.

The chain carries TRBV20-1 and TRBJ1-1; no definite D call. The CDR3 has 11 amino acids. V was clipped by 8 bases and J by 6 bases, with 13 bases between them. Germline V lookup: CDR1 DFQATT, CDR2 SNEGSKA (reference sequence). CDR3 loop: CSMQEGSEAFF. The DNA of the CDR3 is TGCAGTATGCAGGAAGGGTCTGAAGCTTTCTTT.

V and J are TRBV14 and TRBJ1-4; D ambiguous. CDR3 length: 18 residues. With 1 base removed from V and 8 bases from J, the gap between germline ends came to 23 bases. The germline V gene has CDR1 SGHDN and CDR2 FVKESK. The CDR3, as DNA: TGTGCCAGCAGCCAAGGTCAACTAGGAGGGCTGGTCCGGGAAAAACTGTTTTTT. It is translated as CASSQGQLGGLVREKLFF.

Only one count was recorded for this clone. The V call is TRBV11-2, the J call TRBJ1-4; 8 nucleotides line up with TRBD1. Germline CDR1 SGHAT, CDR2 FQNNGV. The CDR3 contains 15 residues. The V segment lost 6 bases and the J segment 5 bases; nucleotides outside the gene matches: 8. The CDR3 region has the DNA TGTGCCAGCAGGGTCGGACAGGGCGCGAATGAAAAACTGTTTTTT. It encodes CASRVGQGANEKLFF.

V is TRBV18 and J is TRBJ1-5; 7 positions match TRBD1. The trim removed 2 bases at V and 2 bases at J, leaving 6 bases unmatched. The CDR3 totals 16 residues. In germline, CDR1 is KGHSH, CDR2 LQKENI. CDR3 sequence: CASSPIGGQGNQPQHF. The CDR3 nucleotides read TGTGCCAGCTCACCAATAGGGGGCCAGGGCAATCAGCCCCAGCATTTT.

The V gene is TRBV7-2, the J gene TRBJ2-1; D is unresolved. V dropped 5 bases and J dropped 1 base, with 18 bases sitting between them. This CDR3 region has 17 residues. The V gene's germline CDR1 is SGHTA and CDR2 FQGNSA. In nucleotides, the CDR3 is TGTGCCAGCAGCCACGCGAAATTAAAGAGGTCCTACAATGAGCAGTTCTTC. Its protein is CASSHAKLKRSYNEQFF.

This clone has only one observation. The chain carries TRBV5-4 and TRBJ1-1; no clear D gene. CDR3 length equals 13 residues. The V gene's germline CDR1 is SGHNT and CDR2 YYREEE (reference sequence). Trimming cost V 0 bases and J 1 base, with 4 bases left between them. CDR3 coding DNA: TGTGCCAGCAGCTTGGGGACGAACACTGAAGCTTTCTTT. This translates into CASSLGTNTEAFF.

The chain links TRBV6-5 to TRBJ1-2; 7 nucleotides match TRBD1. The trim removed 6 bases at V and 10 bases at J, leaving 11 bases unmatched. Germline CDR1 is MNHEY and CDR2 is SVGAGI. CDR3 size: 13 residues. In DNA form, the CDR3 reads TGTGCCAGCAGCGTATCCGAGGGGGCCGTCTACACCTTC. It is translated as CASSVSEGAVYTF.

The V gene is TRBV7-2, the J gene TRBJ2-7, with 7 nucleotides matching TRBD2. CDR1 and CDR2 from the germline V gene are SGHTA and FQGNSA. The J segment lost 0 bases and the V segment lost 0 bases, leaving 5 bases of the junction unmatched. The CDR3 runs 16 residues. The CDR3 DNA follows: TGTGCCAGCAGCTTAGCCGGCGGGGGTCTCTCCTACGAGCAGTACTTC. It yields the protein CASSLAGGGLSYEQYF.